Following are 30 T cell receptor delta chains from one sample sequenced in a study of gamma-delta T cells after stem cell transplantation (dated by TCRdb to about 2016). Receptor amplification or capture employed RT-PCR. Sequenced on an Illumina MiSeq. Via CATT, TCRdb reprocessed the public reads, and rows with identical DNA were then joined. This sample comprises under 2,000 delta-chain clones, around 8% of them detected only once. Of the sample, about half is held by the ten largest clones. The specimen was gamma-delta T cells. These TCRs come from a human donor. It is not recorded whose cells these are; they may come from a transplant donor.

This clone was counted between two and nine times. A read error likely explains this, since a far larger clone differs by one base. The CDR3 sequence is CACDAVARTSGGYSSTDKLIF. For the CDR3, the DNA is TGTGCCTGTGACGCCGTTGCCAGGACGTCTGGGGGATACTCCTCCACCGATAAACTCATCTTT. This chain links TRDV2 with TRDJ1, with 11 bases that match TRDD3. Looked up from germline, CDR1 is GEAIGNYY and CDR2 is EKD. The V segment lost 3 bases and the J segment 1 base; nucleotides outside the gene matches: 21. The CDR3 runs 21 residues.

This clone was seen a few times. Mismatch with germline at one junction end may stem from a read error. The chain has TRDV2 and TRDJ1; 9 bases are a match to TRDD3. This CDR3 spans 20 amino acids. From germline, CDR1 is GEAIGNYY and CDR2 EKD. CDR3 residues: CACDSLLGDHEGSYTDTLIF. The CDR3 DNA is TGTGCCTGTGACTCATTACTGGGGGACCATGAGGGGTCTTACACCGATACACTCATCTTT.

As concerns this clone: A far larger clone is only one base removed, so a read error is likely. This sample includes further DNA sequences coding for the same CDR3. V and J are TRDV2 and TRDJ3, with 12 nucleotides matching TRDD3. The CDR3 totals 23 residues. Germline assignment: CDR1 GEAIGNYY and CDR2 EKD. Losses at the gene ends were 2 bases for V and 0 bases for J; bases not matched to a gene: 16. CDR3: CACDIVLTGGYPVGSWDTRQMFF. The CDR3 DNA sequence: TGTGCCTGTGACATCGTGTTGACTGGGGGATACCCCGTGGGCTCCTGGGACACCCGACAGATGTTTTTC.

A remark on this clone: A far larger clone is a single base away, which makes a read error likely. This sample includes further DNA sequences coding for the same CDR3. V is TRDV2 and J is TRDJ1; 9 nucleotides line up with TRDD3. CDR1 is GEAIGNYY, CDR2 EKD, per germline. This CDR3 region has 19 residues. Here the CDR3 DNA reads TGTGCCTGTGACACCGTAAGGGGGATACTTTCAACTTGGGCCGATAAGCTCATCTTT. Protein sequence: CACDTVRGILSTWADKLIF.

By sample fraction, this clone is medium-sized. This same CDR3 is encoded by further DNA sequences in the sample. The chain has TRDV2 and TRDJ3; the match to TRDD3 covers 8 bases. Germline CDR1 and CDR2: GEAIGNYY and EKD. This CDR3 is 19 amino acids long. Unmatched junction bases numbered 10, after V lost 3 bases and J lost 1 base. CDR3 residues: CACDPTGGSRSWDTRQMFF. CDR3 coding DNA: TGTGCCTGTGACCCTACTGGGGGTTCAAGGTCCTGGGACACCCGACAGATGTTTTTC.

This clone has only a few counts. A much larger clone lies a single base off, so this may be a read error. The chain joins TRDV2 to TRDJ1; the match to TRDD3 covers 9 bases. The CDR3 loop spans 14 amino acids. The germline V gene has CDR1 GEAIGNYY and CDR2 EKD. V shed 9 bases and J 3 bases; nucleotides not matched to a gene: 10. Here the CDR3 DNA reads TGTGCCCGTCAAGAGCTGGGGGATTCCGATAAACTCATCTTT. Protein sequence: CARQELGDSDKLIF.

In this sample, this clone turned up a few times. The protein in TCRdb stems from a much larger clone and differs at residue 12 from this DNA's translation, likely a read error; here the protein is translated from the DNA. The rearrangement links TRDV2 to TRDJ1; 9 nucleotides match TRDD3. J lost 1 base, V lost 0 bases, and 11 bases had no gene match. Germline CDR1 GEAIGNYY, CDR2 EKD. This CDR3 comprises 18 residues. The CDR3 DNA reads as TGTGCCTGTGACACCCTCCACCGTACTGGGGGACCCACCGATAAACTCATCTTT. This sequence encodes CACDTLHRTGGPTDKLIF.

Comments on this clone: A much larger clone differs from this one at a single base, so this may be a read error. Here the CDR3 DNA reads TGTGCCTGTGACTCCATGGTGGGGGATTTGGCCACCGATAAACTCATCTTT. Its translation: CACDSMVGDLATDKLIF. The chain carries TRDV2 and TRDJ1; 8 bases map to TRDD3. The germline gives CDR1 GEAIGNYY, CDR2 EKD. The CDR3 consists of 17 residues. Trimming cost V 3 bases and J 1 base; bases outside gene matches: 12.

There are a few counts of this clone. This DNA's translation differs at residue 5 from TCRdb's protein, which comes from a much larger clone; a read error is likely, and the protein shown is translated from the DNA. The chain couples TRDV2 to TRDJ1, with 7 bases that match TRDD3. J was trimmed by 1 base and V by 3 bases; bases with no gene match: 16. This CDR3 has 18 residues. Germline loops: CDR1 GEAIGNYY, CDR2 EKD. The CDR3 DNA reads TGTGCCTGTGACGCGATACTGGGGACCCTCCCTCGCACCGATAAACTCATCTTT. This codes for CACDAILGTLPRTDKLIF.

This clone was counted only a few times. Since a much larger clone is just one base distant, this may be a read error. The rearrangement links TRDV2 to TRDJ1; 7 bases line up with TRDD3. The junction had 11 bases not matched to a gene; V was cut back by 1 base and J by 1 base. The CDR3 has 17 residues. Germline CDR1 is GEAIGNYY and CDR2 is EKD. The CDR3 reads CACDTLGGSLITDKLIF. The CDR3 bases are TGTGCCTGTGACACTCTGGGGGGTTCCTTGATCACCGATAAACTCATCTTT.

Note on this clone: A far larger clone is just one base off, so this is likely a read error. Distinct nucleotide sequences in the sample also encode this CDR3. V is TRDV2 and J is TRDJ1; TRDD3 matches 7 bases. CDR3 length: 18 amino acids. Germline V gene sequence: CDR1 GEAIGNYY, CDR2 EKD. The DNA of the CDR3 is TGTGCTTGTGACACCGTGTCTGGGGGTCCCCCTCTGGGCGATAAACTCATCTTT. It encodes CACDTVSGGPPLGDKLIF.

With respect to this clone: The TCRdb protein, from a much larger clone, departs from this DNA's translation at residue 14, likely by read error; the protein shown derives from the DNA. V usage is TRDV1 and J usage is TRDJ1; a possible D gene is TRDD3 (5 bases). Germline-derived CDR1 and CDR2 are TSWWSYY and QGS. There are 18 residues in the CDR3. This chain's CDR3 is CALGDSTKGGEYTNKLIF. The CDR3, as DNA: TGTGCTCTTGGGGACAGTACCAAGGGCGGGGAGTACACCAATAAACTCATCTTT.

About this clone: Only one base separates this from a far larger clonotype, so it likely reflects a read error. The same CDR3 also results from other DNA sequences found in this sample. This chain uses TRDV2 with TRDJ1; TRDD2 matches 9 bases. Germline-derived CDR1 and CDR2 are GEAIGNYY and EKD. The CDR3 is made up of 19 amino acids. CDR3 amino acids: CACDSLPTELGSNTDKLIF. The CDR3 DNA sequence: TGTGCCTGTGACTCCCTTCCTACTGAACTGGGGTCCAACACCGATAAGCTCATCTTT.

This clone showed up just a few times. Given a much more abundant clone one base away, this may be a read error. Other DNA sequences of this sample code for an identical CDR3. The chain links TRDV2 to TRDJ1; 7 bases line up with TRDD3. The CDR3 runs 17 residues. CDR1 and CDR2 (germline): GEAIGNYY, EKD. V dropped 0 bases and J dropped 0; count of bases not matched to a gene: 9. As DNA, the CDR3 is TGTGCCTGTGACACCCTACTAGGGGATATTCACACCGATAAACTCATCTTT. It encodes CACDTLLGDIHTDKLIF.

By share, this clone counts as medium-sized. Other nucleotide sequences from this sample produce the same CDR3. This chain connects TRDV2 to TRDJ1, with TRDD3 matching over 7 bases. This CDR3 has 19 amino acids. The germline gives CDR1 GEAIGNYY, CDR2 EKD. V trimming: 0 bases; J trimming: 5 bases; junction bases outside the gene matches: 20. DNA of the CDR3: TGTGCCTGTGACACCGTGCCTCCGACTGGGGATAAGCGGTTGGATAAACTCATCTTT. The encoded protein is CACDTVPPTGDKRLDKLIF.

As concerns this clone: TCRdb's listed protein matches a much larger clone and diverges from this DNA's translation at residue 12, likely through a read error; the protein shown comes from the DNA. The DNA of the CDR3 is TGTGCCTGTGACTCCCTTCCTACTGAACTGGGGCCCAACACCGATAAACTCATCTTT. It is translated as CACDSLPTELGPNTDKLIF. The chain recombines TRDV2 with TRDJ1; 9 nucleotides match TRDD2. Germline V lookup: CDR1 GEAIGNYY, CDR2 EKD. This CDR3 spans 19 amino acids. The V and J ends lost 3 bases and 0 bases, in that order; junction bases with no gene match: 16.

About this clone: It may be a read error: a sequence one base away is much more abundant. The gene calls are TRDV2 and TRDJ1; TRDD3 matches 8 bases. The CDR3 spans 19 residues. The germline V gene encodes CDR1 GEAIGNYY and CDR2 EKD. The CDR3 nucleotides are TGTGCCTGTGCCACCCCTTGGGCTGGGGGAAGCCGGGACACCGATAAACTCATCTTT. Its translation: CACATPWAGGSRDTDKLIF.

This clone is classed as hyperexpanded. The identical CDR3 is also encoded by other nucleotide sequences in the sample. The chain links TRDV2 to TRDJ1; D gene uncertain. V was cut by 0 bases and J by 3 bases, with 13 bases left in between. Germline-derived CDR1 and CDR2 are GEAIGNYY and EKD. The CDR3 loop spans 15 amino acids. Here the CDR3 DNA reads TGTGCCTGTGACACCGTGTCGACTTCGCCCGATAAACTCATCTTT. This translates into CACDTVSTSPDKLIF.

Of note for this clone: One base separates it from a far larger clone, so it is likely a read error. This sample also contains other DNA sequences that code for the same CDR3. The V call is TRDV2, the J call TRDJ3; 9 bases match TRDD3. Germline CDR1 GEAIGNYY, CDR2 EKD. V was pared by 0 bases and J by 2 bases, with 10 bases of the junction left unmatched. The CDR3 loop spans 20 amino acids. CDR3 coding DNA: TGTGCCTGTGACACCCTGTCGGGGGATACACGAGCCTGGGACACCCGACAGATGTTTTTC. It specifies CACDTLSGDTRAWDTRQMFF.

This clone appeared a few times. A much larger clone lies one base from this, so it may be a read error. The rearrangement links TRDV2 to TRDJ1; 7 bases line up with TRDD3. The length of the CDR3 is 17 residues. Trimming at V came to 0 bases and at J to 2 bases, leaving 11 bases not matched to a gene. Germline loops: CDR1 GEAIGNYY, CDR2 EKD. The CDR3 region is CACDTLIGDKSTDKLIF. The CDR3 DNA reads TGTGCCTGTGACACCCTAATAGGGGATAAATCTACCGATAAACTCATCTTT.

This clone was seen only a few times. It is likely a read error: a sequence one base away is far more abundant. The same CDR3 arises from other DNA sequences in this sample as well. This chain uses TRDV2 with TRDJ1, with TRDD3 matching 10 bases. Looked up from germline, CDR1 is GEAIGNYY and CDR2 is EKD. This CDR3 spans 14 amino acids. CDR3 sequence: CACEHLLGDRELIF. The CDR3 DNA reads as TGTGCCTGTGAGCATTTACTGGGGGATCGGGAACTCATCTTC.

In regard to this clone: The translation of this DNA and the TCRdb protein of a much larger clone differ at residue 5, probably owing to a read error; the protein shown here is translated from the DNA. The chain employs TRDV2 and TRDJ1; 8 bases match TRDD3. Germline CDR1 and CDR2: GEAIGNYY and EKD. This CDR3 comprises 16 residues. CDR3 nucleotides: TGTGCCTCTGACGCGCTGGGGGACTCGTACACCGATAAACTCATCTTT. Translated: CASDALGDSYTDKLIF.

As regards this clone: Translating this DNA gives a protein that differs at residue 13 from the TCRdb one, which belongs to a much larger clone; a read error is likely, and the protein shown is this translation. Here the CDR3 DNA reads TGTGCCTGTGACCCACTACTATCCCACACGGGGGATATTGCTGGACTCATCTTT. It codes for CACDPLLSHTGDIAGLIF. The rearrangement joins TRDV2 to TRDJ1, with TRDD3 matching 8 bases. Per germline, CDR1 GEAIGNYY and CDR2 EKD. The CDR3 has 18 amino acids. Germline trimming cut 3 bases from V and 10 bases from J; bases unmatched to any gene: 24.

CDR3 amino acids: CACDSLITGGYASTDKLIF. The CDR3 nucleotides are TGTGCCTGTGACAGCCTAATTACTGGGGGATACGCTTCCACCGATAAACTCATCTTT. The rearrangement links TRDV2 to TRDJ1; TRDD3 aligns across 13 bases. This CDR3 is 19 amino acids long. Germline CDR1 is GEAIGNYY and CDR2 is EKD. V lost 2 bases, J lost 1 base, and 12 bases stayed unmatched.

Worth noting for this clone: This may stem from a read error, because a much larger clone lies one nucleotide away. This chain uses TRDV2 with TRDJ1; D not certain. The CDR3 length is 21 residues. In germline, CDR1 is GEAIGNYY, CDR2 EKD. The CDR3 nucleotides are TGTGCCTGTGACACCGTAAGCCACCACCGCGGTGCTGGAGCTCAGGGCGATAACCTCATCTTT. It yields the protein CACDTVSHHRGAGAQGDNLIF.

The rearrangement joins TRDV2 to TRDJ1; 10 bases fit TRDD3. V gave up 3 bases and J gave up 1 base; unmatched junction bases: 7. CDR3 length: 16 amino acids. Per the germline V gene, CDR1 is GEAIGNYY and CDR2 is EKD. For the CDR3, the DNA is TGTGCCTGTGACGTACTGGGGGATGGGGCCACCGATAAACTCATCTTT. Translated, it gives CACDVLGDGATDKLIF.

Note on this clone: The mismatch at residue 10 between this DNA's translation and the TCRdb protein of a much larger clone likely reflects a read error; the protein shown is translated from the DNA. The rearrangement joins TRDV2 to TRDJ1, with D possibly being TRDD3 (5 bases). Looked up from germline, CDR1 is GEAIGNYY and CDR2 is EKD. Trimming removed 2 bases at V and 3 bases at J, with 15 bases between. This CDR3 contains 15 residues. This chain's CDR3 is CACDIVGFYADKLIF. The CDR3 DNA is TGTGCCTGTGACATTGTGGGGTTTTACGCCGATAAACTCATCTTT.

This clone was counted a few times. This is likely an artifact of a read error, given a far larger clone one base away. Other nucleotide sequences from this sample produce the same CDR3. The chain uses TRDV2 and TRDJ1; D is unresolved. The ends were cut back, 5 bases at V and 5 bases at J, with 17 bases in the middle. This CDR3 has 14 residues. Looked up from germline, CDR1 is GEAIGNYY and CDR2 is EKD. CDR3 amino acids: CACVPLQINDKLIF. CDR3 in DNA: TGTGCCTGTGTCCCCTTACAAATCAATGATAAACTCATCTTT.

Only a few counts were recorded for this clone. TCRdb assigns this DNA the protein of a much larger clone, which departs from its translation at residue 11; this likely reflects a read error, and the protein shown comes from translating the DNA. The V gene is TRDV2, the J gene TRDJ3, with TRDD3 matching over 10 bases. CDR1 is GEAIGNYY, CDR2 EKD, per germline. The CDR3 totals 19 residues. J was trimmed by 2 bases and V by 0 bases; bases with no gene match: 6. CDR3 coding DNA: TGTGCCTGTGACACCGTGGGGGATACACTCCCCTGGGACACCCGACAGATGTTTTTC. Residues: CACDTVGDTLPWDTRQMFF.

Details on this clone: This is likely an artifact of a read error, given a far larger clone one base away. This CDR3 is also generated by other DNA sequences in the sample. The V and J genes are TRDV2 and TRDJ3; perhaps D is TRDD2 or TRDD3 (5 bases each). The germline V gene has CDR1 GEAIGNYY and CDR2 EKD. The CDR3 loop spans 18 amino acids. CDR3 sequence reads: CACDTLSGSSWDTRQMFF. In DNA form, the CDR3 reads TGTGCCTGTGACACCTTAAGTGGGAGTTCCTGGGACACCCGGCAGATGTTTTTC.